This TCR beta chain was documented in a study of blood T cell repertoires in COVID-19. Data came from immunoSEQ multiplex PCR; TCRdb stores just in-frame clones and leaves some out. Of 350,000 to 400,000 clones in the sample, over 75% were seen once. Germline V gene data show CDR1 as ENHRY and CDR2 as SYGVKD. With V trimmed by 5 bases and J by 5 bases, 8 bases remained unmatched. This CDR3 has 15 residues. The genes are TRBV10-3 and TRBJ1-5; 8 bases fit TRBD1. The source is a woman in her 30s who had recovered from COVID-19. The sequencing input was PBMCs or T cells enriched from blood (not recorded which). The CDR3 DNA sequence: TGTGCCATCAGTCAGGGGGCAAGTCGGGATCAGCCCCAGCATTTT. Amino acids: CAISQGASRDQPQHF.